The sequence of this TCR beta chain was determined in a study of T-cell reconstitution after alpha-beta-depleted transplantation in children. CDR3 length equals 16 residues. The V end lost 3 bases, the J end lost 7 bases, and 18 bases lay between the germline ends. This clonotype occurred many times. TCRbeta library preparation incorporated unique molecular identifiers. TCRdb reanalysed the PCR reads using MiXCR and keeps one entry per CDR3 protein. Among approximately 350,000 distinct CDR3 sequences listed, approximately 12% were seen once. This TCR derives from a human donor who donated a stem cell graft to a child with Fanconi anemia. Source: PBMCs, taken from the stem cell graft. The chain combines TRBV12-3 or TRBV12-4 with TRBJ2-2; the D call may be TRBD1 or TRBD2 (5 bases each). This chain's CDR3 is CASSLLGPGYGGELFF. CDR3 DNA sequence: TGTGCCAGCAGTTTGCTGGGGCCGGGGTATGGCGGGGAGCTGTTTTTT.